This T cell receptor beta chain originates from a study of CD8 T cells in Susac syndrome (dated by TCRdb to the late 2010s). Looking at the study overall: Of the Susac syndrome patients who were sequenced, more than five had clinically active disease and roughly eight were in clinical remission. At the time of blood withdrawal, Susac syndrome patients were either therapy-naive, taking corticosteroids (with some also receiving IVIg), or on IVIg alone. Repertoire sequencing was used to test whether CD8+ T cell activation and differentiation in Susac syndrome was antigen driven.

RNA was extracted with the RNeasy kit and 0.5 to 1 ug was reverse transcribed using random hexamers. The immunoSEQ multiplex PCR assay, which covers 54 Vbeta and 13 Jbeta segments, was used to amplify TCR beta CDR3 regions. PCR amplification bias was corrected using a synthetic template baseline for primer optimization and computational correction. Concerning the study's data processing: Reads were annotated to V, D and J genes per IMGT and analyzed with immunoSEQ Analyzer, keeping only productive sequences. Clonality was computed as one minus Shannon entropy normalized by log2 of the number of productive unique sequences. For each patient and control, public and private clones were evaluated among the 100 most prevalent clones. A clone was defined as Susac-specific if it was absent from the healthy and MS cohorts, from around 960 published viral clones and from other ImmuneACCESS disease sequences. TCRdb trimmed public reads at Q25 via fastp, called clones via MiXCR and kept in-frame beta chains. Each entry is one CDR3 protein sequence, shown with its most common DNA and genes. V and J calls and clone size were set by TCRdb, not the authors. This sample has roughly 200,000 distinct CDR3 sequences in its table, and roughly 94% of those were observed once. The ten largest account for 0.085% to 0.1% of the sample.

Peripheral blood CD8+ and CD4+ T cells from healthy donors, Susac syndrome patients and multiple sclerosis patients were profiled using high-throughput TCR beta sequencing. Susac syndrome patients met recently defined diagnostic criteria for definite or probable disease. Bulk CD8+ and CD4+ T cells were purified magnetically by negative isolation, whereas CD8+ TEMRA cells were enriched by FACS. Blood was drawn into EDTA tubes, processed within 24 hours, and PBMCs were isolated by density gradient centrifugation. PBMCs intended for TCR sequencing were cryopreserved in liquid nitrogen and were subsequently thawed in a 37 degrees C water bath. Purity of sorted or isolated CD4+, CD8+ and CD8+ TEMRA cells was at least 90%. The junction carries 12 bases between V and J, which are trimmed by 0 bases and 9 bases respectively. The CDR3 spans 15 residues, from the cysteine through the phenylalanine. The retained sequence is limited to the CDR3, 45 bases, with the frame set at the first base. CDR1 and CDR2, looked up from the germline V gene (reference sequence), are LGHDT and YNNKEL.

Notes on this clonotype: This receptor's antigen is unknown. The sample holds no much larger clone one base away, and base qualities are not on file.

What the work shows at the level of the full study, not this receptor alone: The number of individuals in the TCR sequencing and HLA analysis was acknowledged as relatively small. The CD4+ T cell repertoire of patients with Susac syndrome showed no detectable clonal expansion.

This clonotype was sampled from a human donor with Susac syndrome. The chain is encoded by TRBV3-1 joined to TRBJ1-6; confidence is insufficient to name the D gene. Source material: CD4+ T cells from PBMCs. The nucleotide sequence is given as TGTGCCAGCAGCCAAGATGGAGGTTCCGGTTCACCCCTCCACTTT. Translated, it gives CASSQDGGSGSPLHF. Reference TRBV3-1 and TRBJ1-6 genes cover what lies past the CDR3, so the full variable domain is DTAVSQTPKYLVTQMGNDKSIKCEQNLGHDTMYWYKQDSKKFLKIMFSYNNKELIINETVPNRFSPKSPDKAHLNLHINSLELGDSAVYFCASSQDGGSGSPLHFGNGTRLTVT.